The TCR beta chain under discussion was sequenced for a study of cytomegalovirus exposure and HLA in healthy donors. Study-wide context: Prior work identified 117 million unique TCR beta sequences in approximately 180 million T cells.

V lost 4 bases and J lost 7; bases outside the gene matches: 16. CDR1 is SGHRS and CDR2 is YFSETQ in the germline V gene. This CDR3 has 17 amino acids. As regards this clone: Its antigen is currently unknown.

The study's findings and limits: According to the study, roughly 160 TCR beta chains were cytomegalovirus-associated. A later analysis associated about 18,000 TCR beta sequences with HLA alleles at a 0.05 false discovery rate. Later analysis identified several of the most significant clusters that appeared linked to common viral pathogens.

The PCR contained 60 Vbeta and 13 Jbeta primers. The method was immunoSEQ multiplex PCR; TCRdb's version includes in-frame clones alone and lacks a portion of them. Reported are about 160,000 clones; the ten largest clones contain 1% to 1.5%. The chain carries TRBV5-1 and TRBJ1-1; 10 bases align to TRBD1. The specimen sequenced was PBMCs. The clonotype comes from a woman aged 60-75 years in good health and CMV-seronegative. The CDR3 is CASSRSGGQGTIREAFF. The DNA for the CDR3 is TGCGCCAGCAGCCGGTCGGGGGGACAGGGGACCATCCGTGAAGCTTTCTTT.